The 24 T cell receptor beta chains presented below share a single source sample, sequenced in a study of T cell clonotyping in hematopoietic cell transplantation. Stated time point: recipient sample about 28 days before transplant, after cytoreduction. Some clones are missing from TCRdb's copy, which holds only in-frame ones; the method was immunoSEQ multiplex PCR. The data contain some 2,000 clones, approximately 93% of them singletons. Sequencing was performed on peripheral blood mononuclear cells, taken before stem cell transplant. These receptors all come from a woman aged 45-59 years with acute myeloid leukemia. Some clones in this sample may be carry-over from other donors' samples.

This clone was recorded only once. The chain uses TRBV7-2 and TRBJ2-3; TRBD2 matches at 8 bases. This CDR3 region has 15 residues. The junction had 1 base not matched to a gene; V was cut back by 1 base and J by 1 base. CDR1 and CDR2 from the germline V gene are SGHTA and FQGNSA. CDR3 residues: CASSLGRGGTDTQYF. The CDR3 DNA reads TGTGCCAGCAGCTTAGGGCGGGGGGGCACAGATACGCAGTATTTT.

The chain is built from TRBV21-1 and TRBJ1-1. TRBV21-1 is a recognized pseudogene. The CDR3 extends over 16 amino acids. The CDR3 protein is CASSVEIATLRTEAFF. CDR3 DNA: TGTGCCAGCAGTGTCGAAATAGCTACACTTCGCACTGAAGCTTTCTTT.

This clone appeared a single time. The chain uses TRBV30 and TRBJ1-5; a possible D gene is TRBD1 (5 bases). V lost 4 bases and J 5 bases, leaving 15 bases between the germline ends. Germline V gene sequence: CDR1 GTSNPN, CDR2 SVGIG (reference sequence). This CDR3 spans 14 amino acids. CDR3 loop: CAWNRGLGDQPQHF. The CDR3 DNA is TGTGCCTGGAATAGGGGCCTCGGGGATCAGCCCCAGCATTTT.

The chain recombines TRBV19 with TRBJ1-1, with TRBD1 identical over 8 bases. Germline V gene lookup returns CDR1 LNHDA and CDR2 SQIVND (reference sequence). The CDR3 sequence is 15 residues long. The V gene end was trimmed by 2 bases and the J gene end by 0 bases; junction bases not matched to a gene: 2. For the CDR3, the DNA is TGTGCCAGTAGTATAACGGGACAGGTGAACACTGAAGCTTTCTTT. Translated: CASSITGQVNTEAFF.

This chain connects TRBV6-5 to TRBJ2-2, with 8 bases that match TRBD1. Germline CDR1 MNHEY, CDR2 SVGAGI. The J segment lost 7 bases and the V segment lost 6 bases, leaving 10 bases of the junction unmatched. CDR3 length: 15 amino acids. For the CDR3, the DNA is TGTGCCAGCAGACGAGACAGGGGAACAGGCGGGGAGCTGTTTTTT. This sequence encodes CASRRDRGTGGELFF.

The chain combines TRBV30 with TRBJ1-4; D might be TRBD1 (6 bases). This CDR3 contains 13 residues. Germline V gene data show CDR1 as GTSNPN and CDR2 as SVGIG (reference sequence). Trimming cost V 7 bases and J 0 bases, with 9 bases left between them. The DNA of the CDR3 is TGTGCCTTATACAGGGCAACTAATGAAAAACTGTTTTTT. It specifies CALYRATNEKLFF.

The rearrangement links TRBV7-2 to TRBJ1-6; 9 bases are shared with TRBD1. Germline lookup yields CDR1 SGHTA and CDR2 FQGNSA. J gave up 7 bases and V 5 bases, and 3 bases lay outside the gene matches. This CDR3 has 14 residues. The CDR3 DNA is TGTGCCAGCAGCCGGGACAGGGACAATTCACCCCTCCACTTT. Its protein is CASSRDRDNSPLHF.

In DNA form, the CDR3 reads TGTGCCAGCAGCTTAGAACAGTATAATTCACCCCTCCACTTT. This sequence encodes CASSLEQYNSPLHF. The rearrangement joins TRBV7-9 to TRBJ1-6, with D uncertain. The CDR3 totals 14 residues. The germline V gene encodes CDR1 SEHNR and CDR2 FQNEAQ (reference sequence). With 1 base removed from V and 4 bases from J, the gap between germline ends came to 5 bases.

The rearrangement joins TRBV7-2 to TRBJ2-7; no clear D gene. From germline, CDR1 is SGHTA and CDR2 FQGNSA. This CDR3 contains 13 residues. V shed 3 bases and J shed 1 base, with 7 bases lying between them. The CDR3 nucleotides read TGTGCCAGCAGCTTCTCTCCTTCCTACGAGCAGTACTTC. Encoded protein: CASSFSPSYEQYF.

The DNA for the CDR3 is TGTGCCACCAGCAGGGGAGGGGGAGCCTACGAGCAGTACTTC. This sequence encodes CATSRGGGAYEQYF. V and J are TRBV15 and TRBJ2-7; possible D gene TRBD2, 7 bases. V dropped 3 bases and J dropped 2 bases, with 11 bases sitting between them. Per the germline V gene, CDR1 is LNHNV and CDR2 is YYDKDF (reference sequence). The CDR3 runs 14 residues.

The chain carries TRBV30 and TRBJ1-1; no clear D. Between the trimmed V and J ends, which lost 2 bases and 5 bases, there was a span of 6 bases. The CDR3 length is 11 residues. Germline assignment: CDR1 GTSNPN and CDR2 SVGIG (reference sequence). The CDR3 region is CAWSRGTEAFF. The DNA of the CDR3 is TGTGCCTGGAGTCGAGGAACTGAAGCTTTCTTT.

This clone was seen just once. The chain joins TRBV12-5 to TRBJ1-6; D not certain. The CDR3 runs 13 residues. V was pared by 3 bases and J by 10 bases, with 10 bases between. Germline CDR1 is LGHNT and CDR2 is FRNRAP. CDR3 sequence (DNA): TGTGCTAGTGGTTTTGACCCTTACTCACCCCTCCACTTT. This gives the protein CASGFDPYSPLHF.

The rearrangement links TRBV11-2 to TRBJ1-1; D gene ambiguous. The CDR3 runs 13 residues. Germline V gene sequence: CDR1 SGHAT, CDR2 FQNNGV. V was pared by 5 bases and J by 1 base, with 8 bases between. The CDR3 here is CASSPTANTEAFF. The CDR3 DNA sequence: TGTGCCAGCAGCCCTACAGCGAACACTGAAGCTTTCTTT.

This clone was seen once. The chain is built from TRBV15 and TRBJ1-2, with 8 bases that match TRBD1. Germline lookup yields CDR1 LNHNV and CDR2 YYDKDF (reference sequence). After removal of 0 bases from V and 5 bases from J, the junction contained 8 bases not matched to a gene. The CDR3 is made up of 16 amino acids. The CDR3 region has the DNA TGTGCCACCAGCAGAGATCGGACAGGGTTGACGTATGGCTACACCTTC. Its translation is CATSRDRTGLTYGYTF.

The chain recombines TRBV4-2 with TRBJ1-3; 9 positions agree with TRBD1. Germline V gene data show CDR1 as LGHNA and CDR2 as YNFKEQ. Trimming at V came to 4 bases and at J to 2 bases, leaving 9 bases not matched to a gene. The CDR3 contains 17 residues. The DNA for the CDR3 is TGTGCCAGCAGCCTACACCAGGGGGACAGGGCTGGAAACACCATATATTTT. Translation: CASSLHQGDRAGNTIYF.

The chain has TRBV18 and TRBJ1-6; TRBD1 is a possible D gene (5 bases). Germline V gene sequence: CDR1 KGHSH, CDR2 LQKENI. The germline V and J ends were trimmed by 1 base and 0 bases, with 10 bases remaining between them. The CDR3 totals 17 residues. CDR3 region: CASSPRTGTSYNSPLHF. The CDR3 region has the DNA TGTGCCAGCTCACCACGTACGGGGACCTCCTATAATTCACCCCTCCACTTT.

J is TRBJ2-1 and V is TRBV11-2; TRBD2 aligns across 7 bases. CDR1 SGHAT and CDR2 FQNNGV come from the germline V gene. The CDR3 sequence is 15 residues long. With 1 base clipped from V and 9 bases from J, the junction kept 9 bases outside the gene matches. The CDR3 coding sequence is TGTGCCAGCAGCTTAGGATGGGGGGGGAGCGCTGAGCAGTTCTTC. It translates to CASSLGWGGSAEQFF.

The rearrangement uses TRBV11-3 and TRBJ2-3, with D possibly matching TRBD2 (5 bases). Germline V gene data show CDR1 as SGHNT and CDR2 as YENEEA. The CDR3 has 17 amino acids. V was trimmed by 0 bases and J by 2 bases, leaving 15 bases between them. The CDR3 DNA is TGTGCCAGCAGCTTAGATAGTATGGCAGACTACACAGATACGCAGTATTTT. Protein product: CASSLDSMADYTDTQYF.

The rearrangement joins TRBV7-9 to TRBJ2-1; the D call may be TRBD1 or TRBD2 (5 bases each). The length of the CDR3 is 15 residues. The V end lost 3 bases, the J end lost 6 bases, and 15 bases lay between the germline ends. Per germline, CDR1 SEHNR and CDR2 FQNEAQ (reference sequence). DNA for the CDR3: TGTGCCAGCAGCTTGTTGGGCAGGGCGGGCAATGAGCAGTTCTTC. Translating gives CASSLLGRAGNEQFF.

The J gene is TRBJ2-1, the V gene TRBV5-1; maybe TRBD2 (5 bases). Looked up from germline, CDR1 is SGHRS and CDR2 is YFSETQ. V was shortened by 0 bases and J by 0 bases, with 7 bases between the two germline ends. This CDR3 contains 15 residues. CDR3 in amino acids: CASSLAGSSYNEQFF. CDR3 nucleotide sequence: TGCGCCAGCAGCTTGGCGGGGAGCTCCTACAATGAGCAGTTCTTC.

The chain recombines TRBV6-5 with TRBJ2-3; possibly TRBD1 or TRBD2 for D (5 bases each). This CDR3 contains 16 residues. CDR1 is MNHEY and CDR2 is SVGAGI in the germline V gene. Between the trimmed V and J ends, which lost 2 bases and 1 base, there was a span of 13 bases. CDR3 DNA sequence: TGTGCCAGCAGTTACGACCGGGACCCCCGCACAGATACGCAGTATTTT. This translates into CASSYDRDPRTDTQYF.

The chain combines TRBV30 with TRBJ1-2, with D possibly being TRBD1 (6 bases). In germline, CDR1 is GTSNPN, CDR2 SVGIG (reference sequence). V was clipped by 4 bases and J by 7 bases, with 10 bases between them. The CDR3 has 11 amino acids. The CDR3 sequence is CAWTQGPGYTF. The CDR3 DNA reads TGTGCCTGGACACAGGGACCTGGCTACACCTTC.

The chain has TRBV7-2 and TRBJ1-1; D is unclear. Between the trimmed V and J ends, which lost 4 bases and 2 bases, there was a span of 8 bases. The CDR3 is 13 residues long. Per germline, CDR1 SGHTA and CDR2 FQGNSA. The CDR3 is CASSSVINTEAFF. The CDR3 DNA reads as TGTGCCAGCAGCTCAGTAATTAACACTGAAGCTTTCTTT.

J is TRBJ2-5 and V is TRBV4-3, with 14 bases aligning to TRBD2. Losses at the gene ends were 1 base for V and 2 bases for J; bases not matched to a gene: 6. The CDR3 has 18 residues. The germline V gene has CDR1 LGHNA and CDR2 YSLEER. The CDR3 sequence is CASSQGTSGGITQETQYF. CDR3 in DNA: TGCGCCAGCAGCCAAGGGACTAGCGGGGGGATAACTCAAGAGACCCAGTACTTC.